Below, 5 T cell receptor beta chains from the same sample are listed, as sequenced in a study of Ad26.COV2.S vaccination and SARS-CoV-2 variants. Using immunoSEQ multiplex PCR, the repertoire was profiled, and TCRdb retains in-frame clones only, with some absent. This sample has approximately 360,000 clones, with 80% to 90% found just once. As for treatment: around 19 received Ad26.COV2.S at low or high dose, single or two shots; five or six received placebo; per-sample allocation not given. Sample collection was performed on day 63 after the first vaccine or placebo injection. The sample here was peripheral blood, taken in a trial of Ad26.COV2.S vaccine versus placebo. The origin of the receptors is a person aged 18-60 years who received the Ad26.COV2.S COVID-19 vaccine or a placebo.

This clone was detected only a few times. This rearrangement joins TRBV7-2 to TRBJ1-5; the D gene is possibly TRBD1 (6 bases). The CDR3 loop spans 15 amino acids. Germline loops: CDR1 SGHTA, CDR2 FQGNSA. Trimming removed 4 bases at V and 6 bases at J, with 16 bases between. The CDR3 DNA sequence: TGTGCCAGCAGCTCGCAGGGGAATTTGGGTCAGCCCCAGCATTTT. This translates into CASSSQGNLGQPQHF.

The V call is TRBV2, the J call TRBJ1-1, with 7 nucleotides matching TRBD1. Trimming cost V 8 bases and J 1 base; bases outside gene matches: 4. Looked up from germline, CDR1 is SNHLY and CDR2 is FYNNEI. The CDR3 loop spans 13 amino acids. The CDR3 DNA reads TGTGCCAGCGGACAGGAGTCGAACACTGAAGCTTTCTTT. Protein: CASGQESNTEAFF.

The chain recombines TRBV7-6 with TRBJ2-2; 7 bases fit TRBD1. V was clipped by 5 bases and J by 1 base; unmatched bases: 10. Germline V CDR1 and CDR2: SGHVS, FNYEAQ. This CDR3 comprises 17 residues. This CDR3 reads CASSISPPGGNTGELFF. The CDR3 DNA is TGTGCCAGCAGCATATCTCCCCCAGGGGGGAACACCGGGGAGCTGTTTTTT.

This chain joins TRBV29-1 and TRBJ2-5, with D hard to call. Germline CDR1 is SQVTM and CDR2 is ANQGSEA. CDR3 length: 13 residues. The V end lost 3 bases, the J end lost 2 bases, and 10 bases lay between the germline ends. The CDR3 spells CSVDRSYQETQYF. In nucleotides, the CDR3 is TGCAGCGTTGACAGGTCCTATCAAGAGACCCAGTACTTC. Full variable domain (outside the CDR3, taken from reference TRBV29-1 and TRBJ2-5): SAVISQKPSRDICQRGTSLTIQCQVDSQVTMMFWYRQQPGQSLTLIATANQGSEATYESGFVIDKFPISRPNLTFSTLTVSNMSPEDSSIYLCSVDRSYQETQYFGPGTRLLVL.

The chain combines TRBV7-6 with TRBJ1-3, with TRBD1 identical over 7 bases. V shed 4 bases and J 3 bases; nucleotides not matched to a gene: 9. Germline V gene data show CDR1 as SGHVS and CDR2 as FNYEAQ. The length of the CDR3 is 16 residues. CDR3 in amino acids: CASSSPDREGGNTIYF. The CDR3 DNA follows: TGTGCCAGCAGCTCCCCCGACAGGGAGGGTGGAAACACCATATATTTT.